This T cell receptor (beta chain) is drawn from a study of cytomegalovirus exposure and HLA in healthy donors listed by TCRdb under 2017. Concerning the study at large: In an earlier analysis of roughly 590 of the donors, less than 350 Gb of sequence data and 117 million unique TCR beta sequences from roughly 190 million T cells were reported. Around 320 gigabases of sequencing data and approximately 93 million unique TCR sequences were included in an early release covering about 700 HLA-typed donors. Of the roughly 390 genotyped donors, more than 75% were placed in the genetic ancestry cluster associated with self-reported Caucasian donors. The study was designed to test whether signatures of past pathogen exposure could be identified by cataloging public T cell receptors. The study profiled the T cell repertoires of 550 to 700 subjects by immunosequencing and related them to cytomegalovirus serostatus. Besides the first cohort of roughly 660 subjects, a separate validation cohort made up of roughly 120 different subjects was used. The study combined high-throughput TCR immunosequencing, statistical association of individual TCRs with disease status, and machine learning to predict cytomegalovirus infection status. A later analysis re-examined previously published TCR beta repertoires from over 500 donors and added high-resolution HLA genotyping to investigate patterns of TCR occurrence. Rather than using new phenotypic data, the later analysis identified candidate immune exposures from TCR beta sequences and from how often those sequences occurred across donors. An earlier analysis of some 500 of the donors applied high-throughput TCR beta sequencing to assess whether each TCR beta V gene segment acted as functional or pseudogenic. Donor age, sex, ethnicity and CMV serostatus were compiled alongside the repertoire data. In a later genetic analysis, genome-wide SNP genotypes for about three fifths of the 666 donors were used, and that subset was treated as a discovery cohort. Every repertoire in the discovery cohort had been generated on one and the same sequencing platform. Both class I and class II loci were covered by HLA typing, at four-digit resolution. The number of donors typed differed by locus, with about 629-630 for A, B, C, DRB1 and DQB1, roughly 520 for DQA1, 606 for DPA1, and 450 to 480 for DPB1. A few DR-DQ haplotypes were treated as single units for association and clustering because of strong linkage in the cohort. Across under 500 genotyped donors of the cohort, an average of roughly 250,000 unique TCR beta nucleotide sequences per donor were sequenced, and about a sixth of those sequences were non-productive.

The library was obtained by the immunoSEQ multiplex PCR assay. A mixture of 60 forward primers for TCR Vbeta segments and 13 reverse primers for TCR Jbeta segments was used in the multiplex PCR. Amplification of the CDR3 region of rearranged TCR beta genes was performed with a multiplex PCR assay on genomic DNA. The Illumina HiSeq System was used to sequence the amplified TCR beta libraries as 87-base-pair reads. In the original analysis: A later analysis counted tens of millions of unique TCR beta chains across the 670 or so repertoires, and roughly 9.9 million of these chains were shared by at least two donors. A nearest-neighbor algorithm error-corrected the raw reads and collapsed the reads into unique sequences, merging closely related sequences to remove PCR and sequencing errors. Alignment of CDR3 sequences to IMGT reference sequences was used to assign V, D and J gene segments. For a sequence to be retained, at least a six-nucleotide match to both a V gene segment and a J gene segment was required. Rearrangements were classified as productive when the CDR3 lacked stop codons and remained in frame with V and J, and all other rearrangements were classified as non-productive. Following IMGT convention, CDR3 was defined as the stretch from the second conserved V-encoded cysteine to the conserved J-encoded phenylalanine. Sequences without an unambiguous match to a single V gene segment were excluded from the earlier analysis of a few hundred of the donors. An earlier analysis of 587 of the donors called V segments functional above 56.7% productive rearrangements and segregating when the between-donor standard deviation exceeded 5%. To diagnose cytomegalovirus status from the catalog of TCR beta chain sequences, a statistical classification framework was built. In a later analysis, V and J genes were assigned by comparing TCR nucleotide sequences against IMGT/GENE-DB human TR gene sequences. In a later analysis, CDR3 sequences and most-parsimonious VDJ recombination scenarios were assigned using the TCRdist pipeline. In a later analysis, each TCR beta chain was defined by its CDR3 amino acid sequence together with its V-gene family, and reads lacking a unique V-gene family were excluded. As a way to deal with suspected cross-contamination and a sequencing artifact, a later analysis dropped 592 nucleotide sequences that were highly shared and had low generation probability. In a later analysis, a clonal expansion index for each public chain was calculated from normalized within-repertoire ranks of inferred template counts. Generation probabilities in a later analysis came from a VDJ recombination model fitted to out-of-frame rearrangements, and those results were checked against IGoR. In a later analysis, TCR-TCR, TCR-HLA and TCR-CMV co-occurrence was scored with hypergeometric tests, and a repertoire-size bias correction was applied to TCR pairs. A later analysis estimated false discovery rates by permuting HLA or CMV assignments 20 times. In a later analysis, co-occurring TCRs were grouped using DBSCAN, and TCRdist sequence similarity was added for clustering within HLA-allele-positive subsets. Repertoires with fewer than 30,000 or more than 120,000 public chains, plus five repertoires with anomalous nucleotide sharing, were excluded from co-occurrence clustering. TCRdb carries this immuneACCESS record with in-frame sequences only. Its versions omit some clonotypes, under half of them owing to an unresolved V gene in the studies checked, with the rest unexplained. V, J and clone size reflect that table, while D and trimming were determined from the DNA. Here the sample has approximately 69,000 clones; about 74% occur a single time. The ten largest make up about 20% of the sample.

The CDR3 covers 14 residues, taking in both the cysteine and the phenylalanine. This entry keeps only the CDR3 DNA: 42 bases, framed from base 1. The germline V gene yields LGHNA for CDR1 and YSLEER for CDR2. The V end loses 4 bases and the J end loses 2 bases, and a stretch of 8 bases separates them. Broader findings and caveats from the paper: Compared with equally common non-associated chains, HLA-associated TCR beta chains in a later analysis were more clonally expanded and had lower generation probabilities. In a later analysis, TCR association rates were found to vary across HLA loci, with the most associated TCRs seen for DRB1 alleles and the fewest for HLA-C alleles. HLA typing was unavailable for some donors at each locus, so association tests used only the typed subset. A later analysis found that most CMV-associated TCR beta chains appeared HLA-restricted, with HLA associations seemingly driven largely by CMV exposure. Cytomegalovirus status was reported to be diagnosed by the classifier with high specificity and sensitivity in both the original and validation cohorts. Sequencing depth was assumed to be roughly uniform across donors in the presence/absence analyses, though that assumption may not hold. The authors suggested that the approach could potentially be generalized to other disease states and immunological phenotypes. Immune exposure information for the cohort was limited to CMV serostatus. In vitro tests confirmed that a few of the cytomegalovirus-associated TCR beta chains recognize cytomegalovirus antigens. Linkage disequilibrium might explain the correlated functional status among segregating V segments, but an unknown experimental factor could not be excluded. Over 15 rarely observed V segments, including chromosome 9 orphons, were excluded from the earlier analysis of about 610 of the donors because counts were too low. The cohort was sequenced for TCR beta chains only, and without alpha or paired-chain data the features that could be detected were limited. A total of roughly 160 TCR beta chains were listed by the study as associated with cytomegalovirus. According to a later analysis, parvovirus B19, influenza, CMV and Epstein-Barr virus appeared linked to several top co-occurrence clusters. Most TCR sequences were observed very rarely across donors, whereas some public TCRs were present in many individuals. A cluster of highly shared sequence variants was judged likely to be a technical artifact of the sequencing pipeline. According to a later genetic analysis, donors in an Asian-associated ancestry cluster had fewer N-insertions in productive TCRs than the approximately 670-donor mean. Because the 87-base-pair reads could not distinguish some IMGT-functional V segments, including TRBV6-2 and TRBV6-3, those segments were excluded. V-gene and J-gene trimming of TCR beta chains was associated with a missense DCLRE1C variant in a later genetic analysis, and the association was replicated in an independent cohort. A further reported finding was that TCR beta sequences accurately predicted the HLA-A and HLA-B alleles for most subjects in the first cohort. An earlier analysis of approximately 570 of the donors showed that most TCR beta V segments appeared in productive rearrangements either about 87% or about 30% of the time, which broadly matched IMGT annotations. A later analysis associated 16,951 TCR beta sequences with specific HLA alleles at a false discovery rate of 0.05. When HLA alleles, especially DR and DQ, strongly co-occurred, TCR associations were difficult to assign to individual alleles.

In total, 600 or so healthy bone marrow donors made up the cohort. Cohort members were all nominally healthy when sampled, although unrecorded immune exposures were likely present. The donor was CMV seropositive and belonged to the group of more than 250 seropositive cohort members. Each donor provided a peripheral blood sample, and peripheral blood mononuclear cells were used for TCR beta sequencing. The Qiagen DNeasy Blood Extraction Kit was used to extract genomic DNA from the blood cell samples. By how much of the sample it makes up, this clone is medium-sized (0.01 to 0.1%). The clone's antigen remains unknown. No quality values exist for individual bases; no much larger clone is one base distant.

The source of this sequence is a woman between 25 and 40 years old in good health and CMV-seropositive. The rearranged segments are TRBV4-3 and TRBJ1-4, with an unclear D gene assignment. The material sequenced was PBMCs. The CDR3 reads as follows: CASSPYLTNEKLFF. The DNA sequence is as follows: TGCGCCAGCAGCCCGTATCTGACTAATGAAAAACTGTTTTTT.